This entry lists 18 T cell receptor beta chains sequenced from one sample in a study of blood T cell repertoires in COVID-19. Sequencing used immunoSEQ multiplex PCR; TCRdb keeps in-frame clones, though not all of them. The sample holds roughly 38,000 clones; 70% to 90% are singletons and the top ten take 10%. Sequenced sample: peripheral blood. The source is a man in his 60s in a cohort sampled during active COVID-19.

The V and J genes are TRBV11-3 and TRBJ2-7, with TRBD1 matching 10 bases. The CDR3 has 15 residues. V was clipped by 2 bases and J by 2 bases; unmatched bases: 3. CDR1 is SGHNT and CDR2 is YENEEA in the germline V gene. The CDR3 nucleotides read TGTGCCAGCAGCTTAACCGGGACAGGGGCCTACGAGCAGTACTTC. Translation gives CASSLTGTGAYEQYF.

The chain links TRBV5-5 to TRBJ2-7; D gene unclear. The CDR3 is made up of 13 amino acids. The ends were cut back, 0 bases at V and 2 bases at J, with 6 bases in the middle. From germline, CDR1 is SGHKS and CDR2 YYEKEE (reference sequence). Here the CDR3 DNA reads TGTGCCAGCAGCTTGGAATCGGCCTACGAGCAGTACTTC. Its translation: CASSLESAYEQYF.

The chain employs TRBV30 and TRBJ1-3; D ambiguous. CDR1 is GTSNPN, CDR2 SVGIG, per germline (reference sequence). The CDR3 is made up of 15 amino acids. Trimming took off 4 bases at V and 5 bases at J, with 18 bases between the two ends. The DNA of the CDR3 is TGTGCCTGGACCCGACCCGGAGGACGTAGAAACACCATATATTTT. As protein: CAWTRPGGRRNTIYF.

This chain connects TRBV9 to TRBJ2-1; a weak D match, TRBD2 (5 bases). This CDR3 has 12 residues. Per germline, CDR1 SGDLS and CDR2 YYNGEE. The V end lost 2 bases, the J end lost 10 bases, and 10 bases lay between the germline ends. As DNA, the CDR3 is TGTGCCAGCAGCGTTGGGGAGCAAGAGCAGTTCTTC. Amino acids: CASSVGEQEQFF.

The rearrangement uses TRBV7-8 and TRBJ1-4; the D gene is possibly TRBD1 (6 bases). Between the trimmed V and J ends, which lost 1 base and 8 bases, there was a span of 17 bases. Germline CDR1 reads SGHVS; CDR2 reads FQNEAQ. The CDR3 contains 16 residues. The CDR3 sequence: CASSLVGSTQGEKLFF. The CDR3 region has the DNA TGTGCCAGCAGCTTAGTCGGCAGCACCCAGGGGGAAAAACTGTTTTTT.

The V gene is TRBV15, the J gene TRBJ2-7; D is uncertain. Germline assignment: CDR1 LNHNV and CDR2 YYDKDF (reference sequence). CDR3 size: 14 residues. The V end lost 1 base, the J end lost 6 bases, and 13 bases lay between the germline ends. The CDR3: CATSRAPEVGEQYF. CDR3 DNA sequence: TGTGCCACCAGCAGAGCACCAGAGGTCGGCGAGCAGTACTTC.

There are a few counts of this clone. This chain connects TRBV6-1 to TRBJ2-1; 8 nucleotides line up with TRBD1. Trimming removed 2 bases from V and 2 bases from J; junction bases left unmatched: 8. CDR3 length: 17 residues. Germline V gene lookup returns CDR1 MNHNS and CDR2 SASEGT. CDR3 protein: CASSESLSTGAYNEQFF. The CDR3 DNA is TGTGCCAGCAGTGAAAGTTTATCGACAGGGGCCTACAATGAGCAGTTCTTC.

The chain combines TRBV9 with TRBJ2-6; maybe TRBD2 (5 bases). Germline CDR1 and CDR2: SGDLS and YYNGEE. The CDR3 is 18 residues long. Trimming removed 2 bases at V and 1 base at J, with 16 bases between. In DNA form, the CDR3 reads TGTGCCAGCAGCGTCCTTCGGACTGATGGATCTGGGGCCAACGTCCTGACTTTC. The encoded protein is CASSVLRTDGSGANVLTF.

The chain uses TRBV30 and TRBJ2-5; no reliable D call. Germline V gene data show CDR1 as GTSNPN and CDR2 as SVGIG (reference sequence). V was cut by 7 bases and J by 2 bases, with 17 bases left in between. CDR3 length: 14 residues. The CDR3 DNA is TGTGCCTTGTCCAGAATGTCCTCTCAAGAGACCCAGTACTTC. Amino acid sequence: CALSRMSSQETQYF.

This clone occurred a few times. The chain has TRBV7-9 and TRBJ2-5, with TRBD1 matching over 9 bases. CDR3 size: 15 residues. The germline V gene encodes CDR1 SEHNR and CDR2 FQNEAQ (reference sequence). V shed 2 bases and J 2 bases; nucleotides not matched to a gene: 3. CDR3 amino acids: CASSLLTGGQETQYF. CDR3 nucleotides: TGTGCCAGCAGCTTACTGACAGGGGGACAAGAGACCCAGTACTTC. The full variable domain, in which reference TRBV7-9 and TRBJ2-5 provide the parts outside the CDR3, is DTGVSQNPRHKITKRGQNVTFRCDPISEHNRLYWYRQTLGQGPEFLTYFQNEAQLEKSRLLSDRFSAERPKGSFSTLEIQRTEQGDSAMYLCASSLLTGGQETQYFGPGTRLLVL.

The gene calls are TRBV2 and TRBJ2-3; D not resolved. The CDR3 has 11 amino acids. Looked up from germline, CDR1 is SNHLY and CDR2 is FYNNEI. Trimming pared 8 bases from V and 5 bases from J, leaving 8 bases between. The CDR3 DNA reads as TGTGCCAGCTGCCTCAGAGATACGCAGTATTTT. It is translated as CASCLRDTQYF.

The CDR3 sequence: CASSSIRGRSYEQYF. The CDR3 coding sequence is TGTGCCAGCAGTTCCATTCGGGGGAGGAGCTACGAGCAGTACTTC. The chain links TRBV6-2 or TRBV6-3 to TRBJ2-7, with D maybe TRBD2 (6 bases). Trimming left V 4 bases short and J 3 bases short, with 16 bases between. This CDR3 is built from 15 residues. The germline V gene encodes CDR1 MNHEY and CDR2 SVGEGT.

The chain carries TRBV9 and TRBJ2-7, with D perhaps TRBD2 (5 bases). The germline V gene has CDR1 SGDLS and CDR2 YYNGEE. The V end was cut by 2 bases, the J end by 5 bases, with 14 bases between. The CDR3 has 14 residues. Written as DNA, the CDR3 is TGTGCCAGCAGCGTGGACGGGAACCTCCACGAGCAGTACTTC. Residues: CASSVDGNLHEQYF.

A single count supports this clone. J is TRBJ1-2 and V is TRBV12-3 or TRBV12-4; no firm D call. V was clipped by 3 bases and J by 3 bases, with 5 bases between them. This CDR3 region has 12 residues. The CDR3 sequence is CASSFQYYGYTF. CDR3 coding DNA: TGTGCCAGCAGTTTTCAGTACTATGGCTACACCTTC.

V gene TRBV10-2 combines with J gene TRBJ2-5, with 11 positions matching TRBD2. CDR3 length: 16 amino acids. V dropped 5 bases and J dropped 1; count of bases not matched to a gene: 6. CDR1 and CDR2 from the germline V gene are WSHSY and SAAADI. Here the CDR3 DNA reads TGCGCCAGCAGTAGTTCTAGCGGGGGGTCCCAAGAGACCCAGTACTTC. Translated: CASSSSSGGSQETQYF.

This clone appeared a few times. CDR3 protein: CAWSRGAGTGELFF. CDR3 coding DNA: TGTGCCTGGAGTCGGGGGGCTGGCACCGGGGAGCTGTTTTTT. This rearrangement joins TRBV30 to TRBJ2-2; D is possibly TRBD2 (7 bases). V was pared by 2 bases and J by 4 bases, with 11 bases between. Per germline, CDR1 GTSNPN and CDR2 SVGIG (reference sequence). CDR3 size: 14 residues.

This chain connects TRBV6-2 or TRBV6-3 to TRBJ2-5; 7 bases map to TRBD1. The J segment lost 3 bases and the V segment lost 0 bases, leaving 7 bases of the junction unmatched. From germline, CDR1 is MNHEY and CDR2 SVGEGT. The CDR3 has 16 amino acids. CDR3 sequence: CASSYSNSTGKETQYF. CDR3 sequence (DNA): TGTGCCAGCAGTTACTCGAATTCGACAGGGAAAGAGACCCAGTACTTC.

CDR3 sequence reads: CASSELGHYNEQFF. The CDR3, as DNA: TGTGCCAGCAGTGAATTGGGCCACTACAATGAGCAGTTCTTC. The chain combines TRBV25-1 with TRBJ2-1, with unresolved D. This CDR3 has 14 amino acids. CDR1 is MGHDK, CDR2 SYGVNS, per germline. The V end lost 1 base, the J end lost 3 bases, and 7 bases lay between the germline ends.